A single sample is the source of the 25 T cell receptor beta chains below, sequenced in a study of T cells in Graves' hyperthyroidism and ophthalmopathy. Researchers took RNA transcripts and amplified the TCR beta CDR3 regions from them. HTBI primers were the set used in a first-round RT-PCR of the TCR CDR3. TCRdb passed the multiplex PCR reads through MiXCR, listing each CDR3 protein once. The sample lists approximately 700,000 distinct CDR3 sequences, 15% to 20% seen once, with 8.4% in the top ten. Material: blood. Receptors were obtained from a young man with Graves' hyperthyroidism.

This clonotype was found many times. A junction end diverges from the germline sequence, so it may reflect a read error. The V call is TRBV5-1, the J call TRBJ2-7, with 7 bases fitting TRBD2. CDR3 length: 14 residues. Germline V gene sequence: CDR1 SGHRS, CDR2 YFSETQ. The CDR3 DNA is TGTGCCAGCAGCTTAGTGGGGGGGGCCTACGAGCAGTACTTC. This codes for CASSLVGGAYEQYF. Variable domain in full (rest from reference TRBV5-1 and TRBJ2-7): KAGVTQTPRYLIKTRGQQVTLSCSPISGHRSVSWYQQTPGQGLQFLFEYFSETQRNKGNFPGRFSGRQFSNSRSEMNVSTLELGDSALYLCASSLVGGAYEQYFGPGTRLTVT.

At least ten counts were recorded for this clonotype. V and J are TRBV7-9 and TRBJ2-3, with unresolved D. V lost 5 bases and J lost 0, with 9 bases in between. Looked up from germline, CDR1 is SEHNR and CDR2 is FQNEAQ (reference sequence). The CDR3 runs 14 residues. The CDR3 sequence is CASSHARSTDTQYF. For the CDR3, the DNA is TGTGCCAGCAGCCACGCTAGGAGCACAGATACGCAGTATTTT.

This clonotype appeared many times. The V and J genes are TRBV9 and TRBJ1-1, with 9 bases matching TRBD1. V was clipped by 3 bases and J by 5 bases; unmatched bases: 5. Germline CDR1 is SGDLS and CDR2 is YYNGEE. The CDR3 extends over 14 amino acids. The CDR3 DNA follows: TGTGCCAGCAGCGGGACAGGGGAAGGAACTGAAGCTTTCTTT. As protein: CASSGTGEGTEAFF.

This clonotype has only one observation. The chain has TRBV6-1 and TRBJ2-7; D perhaps matches TRBD2 (6 bases). CDR3 length equals 16 residues. Between the trimmed V and J ends, which lost 0 bases and 4 bases, there was a span of 16 bases. CDR1 is MNHNS and CDR2 is SASEGT in the germline V gene. The CDR3 protein is CASSEAPAVGGYEQYF. The CDR3 DNA is TGTGCCAGCAGTGAAGCGCCTGCCGTGGGGGGATACGAGCAGTACTTC.

This clonotype was counted ten times or more. V is TRBV24-1 and J is TRBJ1-5; no reliable D call. Trimming removed 4 bases from V and 7 bases from J, with 10 bases in between. Germline values: CDR1 KGHDR, CDR2 SFDVKD. The CDR3 sequence is 13 residues long. DNA of the CDR3: TGTGCCACCAGTGACGGGAACGGACAGCCCCAGCATTTT. It specifies CATSDGNGQPQHF.

This clonotype was counted ten times or more. The junction departs from germline at one end; a sequencing error may be responsible. This rearrangement joins TRBV2 to TRBJ2-4; the match to TRBD2 covers 9 bases. The CDR3 length is 15 residues. Germline V CDR1 and CDR2: SNHLY, FYNNEI. CDR3 protein: CASREDRRAGGPGYF. The CDR3 DNA reads TGTGCCAGCAGGGAAGACCGGCGGGCGGGAGGGCCCGGGTACTTC.

The chain uses TRBV28 and TRBJ2-3; D is undetermined. The CDR3 contains 12 residues. Germline CDR1 and CDR2: MDHEN and SYDVKM. Trimming took 8 bases from V and 6 from J, leaving 12 bases between them. This chain's CDR3 is CASSSWRDTQYF. DNA for the CDR3: TGTGCCAGCTCATCGTGGCGGGATACGCAGTATTTT.

The chain couples TRBV28 to TRBJ1-4, with D maybe TRBD1 (5 bases). The CDR3 is 16 amino acids. V gave up 5 bases and J gave up 3 bases, with 16 bases separating them. Germline V CDR1 and CDR2: MDHEN, SYDVKM. As DNA, the CDR3 is TGTGCCAGCAGTCCACAGCCGCCGACAGCTAATGAAAAACTGTTTTTT. This encodes CASSPQPPTANEKLFF.

This clonotype was detected a few times. CDR3 residues: CSATQRDRGTLHF. Here the CDR3 DNA reads TGCAGTGCAACGCAAAGGGACCGTGGAACCCTCCACTTT. The gene calls are TRBV20-1 and TRBJ1-6, with D perhaps TRBD1 (5 bases). This CDR3 is built from 13 residues. Germline CDR1 and CDR2: DFQATT and SNEGSKA (reference sequence). The germline V and J ends were trimmed by 6 bases and 14 bases, with 20 bases remaining between them.

With regard to this clonotype: This may arise from a read error, as a much more abundant clone is one base away. This chain connects TRBV6-2 or TRBV6-3 to TRBJ1-4, with no clear D. Germline CDR1 and CDR2: MNHEY and SVGEGT. This CDR3 comprises 15 residues. The CDR3 coding sequence is TGTGTCAGCAGTCTCCTTCGCCGGGGAATTGAAAAACTGTTTTTT. It specifies CVSSLLRRGIEKLFF.

This clonotype was seen repeatedly, ten times or more. The V call is TRBV12-3 or TRBV12-4, the J call TRBJ2-5, with 10 bases matching TRBD1. This CDR3 contains 15 residues. J gave up 5 bases and V 5 bases, and 8 bases lay outside the gene matches. CDR3 protein: CASSPLTGGSETQYF. The CDR3 coding sequence is TGTGCCAGCAGTCCCCTGACAGGGGGCTCGGAGACCCAGTACTTC.

This clonotype came up a few times. The rearrangement uses TRBV29-1 and TRBJ1-3, with 11 bases that match TRBD1. CDR1 SQVTM and CDR2 ANQGSEA come from the germline V gene. The CDR3 runs 13 residues. V shed 5 bases, J shed 4 bases, and the junction held 1 base outside the gene matches. The CDR3 is CSVRTGGGNTIYF. CDR3 nucleotide sequence: TGCAGCGTTAGGACAGGGGGCGGAAACACCATATATTTT.

This clonotype was detected ten times or more. J is TRBJ2-1 and V is TRBV2; 7 nucleotides line up with TRBD2. The CDR3 contains 17 residues. The V segment lost 7 bases and the J segment 7 bases; nucleotides outside the gene matches: 19. In germline, CDR1 is SNHLY, CDR2 FYNNEI. The chain's CDR3 is CASTLLKASGLVNEQFF. DNA of the CDR3: TGTGCCAGCACCCTATTGAAGGCTAGCGGTCTAGTAAATGAGCAGTTCTTC.

This rearrangement joins TRBV3-1 to TRBJ2-3; D may correspond to TRBD1 or TRBD2 (5 bases each). From germline, CDR1 is LGHDT and CDR2 YNNKEL (reference sequence). The V and J ends lost 0 bases and 5 bases respectively, with 15 bases between them. The CDR3 length is 16 residues. The chain's CDR3 is CASSQDWGIGVDTQYF. The CDR3, as DNA: TGTGCCAGCAGCCAAGATTGGGGGATCGGTGTAGATACGCAGTATTTT.

This clonotype was observed a few times. The CDR3 DNA sequence: TGTGCCAGCAGTTTAGGGGACAGGGTTAGATCACCCCTCCACTTT. It encodes CASSLGDRVRSPLHF. The chain uses TRBV28 and TRBJ1-6; 9 nucleotides agree with TRBD1. The CDR3 loop spans 15 amino acids. V was pared by 2 bases and J by 10 bases, with 6 bases of the junction left unmatched. The germline CDR1 and CDR2 sequences are MDHEN and SYDVKM. The full variable domain, in which reference TRBV28 and TRBJ1-6 provide the parts outside the CDR3, is DVKVTQSSRYLVKRTGEKVFLECVQDMDHENMFWYRQDPGLGLRLIYFSYDVKMKEKGDIPEGYSVSREKKERFSLILESASTNQTSMYLCASSLGDRVRSPLHFGNGTRLTVT.

This clonotype was detected only a few times. The V and J genes are TRBV7-3 and TRBJ2-1; 8 nucleotides agree with TRBD2. This CDR3 contains 19 residues. Looked up from germline, CDR1 is SGHTA and CDR2 is FQGTGA. Trimming took 6 bases from V and 0 from J; bases not matched to a gene: 16. CDR3 bases: TGTGCCAGCAGTCAGCTAAGCGGGAGTGACCCAGACTCCTACAATGAGCAGTTCTTC. Residues: CASSQLSGSDPDSYNEQFF.

This clonotype was observed a handful of times. V is TRBV15 and J is TRBJ2-7; 10 positions agree with TRBD1. The CDR3 covers 14 residues. Trimming cost V 3 bases and J 3 bases; bases outside gene matches: 2. Germline V CDR1 and CDR2: LNHNV, YYDKDF (reference sequence). As DNA, the CDR3 is TGTGCCACCAGCAGGACAGGGGGCGTCTACGAGCAGTACTTC. It is translated as CATSRTGGVYEQYF.

The V call is TRBV7-9, the J call TRBJ1-6; 9 nucleotides align to TRBD1. Germline CDR1 reads SEHNR; CDR2 reads FQNEAQ (reference sequence). The J segment lost 7 bases and the V segment lost 5 bases, leaving 9 bases of the junction unmatched. This CDR3 is 16 amino acids long. Here the CDR3 reads CASSRTGGPSNSPLHF. CDR3 DNA: TGTGCCAGCAGCCGTACAGGGGGCCCCTCGAATTCACCCCTCCACTTT.

This clonotype appeared a single time. The chain carries TRBV7-2 and TRBJ2-7; 9 positions match TRBD1. V was pared by 5 bases and J by 6 bases, with 8 bases of the junction left unmatched. The germline gives CDR1 SGHTA, CDR2 FQGNSA. The length of the CDR3 is 14 residues. CDR3 amino acids: CASSPGRDRAEQYF. CDR3 nucleotides: TGTGCCAGCAGCCCGGGGAGGGACAGGGCCGAGCAGTACTTC.

The table lists this clonotype with a few counts. The V and J genes are TRBV3-1 and TRBJ2-5; D is uncertain. Germline V lookup: CDR1 LGHDT, CDR2 YNNKEL (reference sequence). The CDR3 contains 14 residues. V was pared by 5 bases and J by 3 bases, with 13 bases between. CDR3 protein: CASSLETPEETQYF. CDR3 in DNA: TGTGCCAGCAGCTTAGAAACTCCCGAAGAGACCCAGTACTTC.

As to this clonotype: Being one base from a much bigger clone, this may be a read error. V is TRBV6-2 or TRBV6-3 and J is TRBJ1-1; no clear D gene. This CDR3 region has 12 residues. From germline, CDR1 is MNHEY and CDR2 SVGEGT. V was shortened by 6 bases and J by 8 bases, with 13 bases between the two germline ends. The CDR3 region is CASRKLGREAFF. For the CDR3, the DNA is TGTGCCAGCAGAAAACTAGGACGGGAAGCTTTCTTT.

The chain combines TRBV7-9 with TRBJ2-1; 8 bases are a match to TRBD1. Trimming took 2 bases from V and 8 from J; bases not matched to a gene: 5. CDR1 and CDR2 from the germline V gene are SEHNR and FQNEAQ (reference sequence). The CDR3 is 14 residues long. CDR3 in DNA: TGTGCCAGCAGCTTACGACAGGGGTTCGATGAGCAGTTCTTC. It specifies CASSLRQGFDEQFF.

This clonotype was counted many times. The J gene is TRBJ2-3, the V gene TRBV11-3, with 10 bases identical to TRBD2. The CDR3 has 16 residues. Germline V lookup: CDR1 SGHNT, CDR2 YENEEA. J was trimmed by 4 bases and V by 0 bases; bases with no gene match: 4. CDR3 in amino acids: CASSLDSSGSADTQYF. CDR3 nucleotides: TGTGCCAGCAGCTTAGATTCTAGCGGGAGTGCAGATACGCAGTATTTT.

This sequence joins TRBV30 and TRBJ1-5, with TRBD1 matching 8 bases. Trimming removed 3 bases from V and 9 bases from J; junction bases left unmatched: 10. This CDR3 comprises 14 residues. Germline V gene sequence: CDR1 GTSNPN, CDR2 SVGIG (reference sequence). The CDR3 protein is CAWRDGTGSRPQHF. In DNA form, the CDR3 reads TGTGCCTGGAGGGATGGGACAGGATCAAGGCCCCAGCATTTT.

This clonotype appeared many times. The V and J genes are TRBV11-2 and TRBJ2-7, with TRBD2 matching over 12 bases. J lost 7 bases, V lost 4 bases, and 8 bases had no gene match. The germline CDR1 and CDR2 sequences are SGHAT and FQNNGV. The CDR3 spans 15 residues. CDR3 amino acids: CASSSMTSGSREQYF. CDR3 bases: TGTGCCAGCAGCTCGATGACTAGCGGGAGTAGAGAGCAGTACTTC.